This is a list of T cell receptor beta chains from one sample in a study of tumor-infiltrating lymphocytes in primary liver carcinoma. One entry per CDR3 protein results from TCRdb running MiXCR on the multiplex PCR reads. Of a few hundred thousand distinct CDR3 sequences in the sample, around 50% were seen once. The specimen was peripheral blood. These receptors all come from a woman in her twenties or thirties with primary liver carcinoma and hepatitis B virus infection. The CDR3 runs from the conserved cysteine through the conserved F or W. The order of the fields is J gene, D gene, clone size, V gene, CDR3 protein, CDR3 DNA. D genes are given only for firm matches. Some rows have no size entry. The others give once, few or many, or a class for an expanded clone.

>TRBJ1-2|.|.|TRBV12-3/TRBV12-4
CASSLRAASRGYTF
TGTGCCAGCAGTTTGAGGGCCGCCTCACGGGGCTACACCTTC
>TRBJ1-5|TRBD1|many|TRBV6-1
CASKGGQGNQPQHF
TGTGCCAGCAAGGGAGGACAGGGCAATCAGCCCCAGCATTTT
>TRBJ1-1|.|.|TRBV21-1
CASSKALYGTGRAFF
TGTGCCAGCAGCAAAGCGCTGTATGGCACAGGGCGAGCTTTCTTT
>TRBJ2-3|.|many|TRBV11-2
CASRPSGAYTDTQYF
TGTGCCAGCCGCCCCTCAGGGGCGTACACAGATACGCAGTATTTT
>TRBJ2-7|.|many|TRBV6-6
CASSTTGYPKEQYF
TGTGCCAGCAGCACCACAGGGTATCCTAAAGAGCAGTACTTC
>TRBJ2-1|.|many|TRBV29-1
CSVARDPREQFF
TGCAGCGTGGCACGAGACCCTAGGGAGCAGTTCTTC
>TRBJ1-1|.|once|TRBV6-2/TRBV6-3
CASSYSSEPRTWAFF
TGTGCCAGCAGTTACTCGAGTGAGCCCCGGACGTGGGCTTTCTTT
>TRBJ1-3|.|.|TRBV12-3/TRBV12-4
CASSSTGKGNTIYF
TGTGCCAGCAGTTCGACAGGAAAAGGAAACACCATATATTTT
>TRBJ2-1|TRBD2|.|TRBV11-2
CDSSYGASGYNEQFF
TGTGACAGCAGCTACGGGGCTAGCGGCTACAATGAGCAGTTCTTC
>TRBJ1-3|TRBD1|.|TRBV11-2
CTSTKTGGNTIYF
TGTACCAGCACCAAAACAGGGGGGAACACCATATATTTT
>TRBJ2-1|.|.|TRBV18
CASSPTDSYNEQFF
TGTGCCAGCTCACCAACAGACTCCTACAATGAGCAGTTCTTC
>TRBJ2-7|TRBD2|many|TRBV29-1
CSVTSGNGYEQYF
TGCAGCGTTACTAGCGGGAACGGCTACGAGCAGTACTTC
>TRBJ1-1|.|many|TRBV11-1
CASSLFQAGVTEAFF
TGTGCCAGCAGCTTATTTCAAGCGGGTGTCACTGAAGCTTTCTTT
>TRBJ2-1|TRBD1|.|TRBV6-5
CASSYLGQGVDNKQFF
TGTGCCAGCAGTTACTTGGGACAGGGGGTGGACAATAAGCAGTTCTTC
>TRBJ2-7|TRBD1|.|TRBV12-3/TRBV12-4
CVSSPSGGGYEQYF
TGTGTCAGCAGCCCCTCAGGGGGCGGCTACGAGCAGTACTTC
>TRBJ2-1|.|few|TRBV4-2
CASSQDVEFRINEQFF
TGTGCCAGCAGCCAAGATGTCGAGTTTAGGATCAATGAGCAGTTCTTC
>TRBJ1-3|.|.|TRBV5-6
CASSGSGNTIYF
TGTGCCAGCAGCGGCTCTGGAAACACCATATATTTT
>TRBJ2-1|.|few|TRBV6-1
CASSEVAGIYNEQFF
TGTGCCAGCAGTGAAGTGGCAGGGATCTACAATGAGCAGTTCTTC
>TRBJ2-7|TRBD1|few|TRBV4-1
CASSYFPRGYEQYF
TGCGCCAGCAGCTACTTTCCCAGGGGGTACGAGCAGTACTTC
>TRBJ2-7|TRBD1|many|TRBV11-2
CASSQGQGPYEQYF
TGTGCCAGCAGCCAGGGACAGGGGCCCTACGAGCAGTACTTC
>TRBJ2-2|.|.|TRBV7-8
CASYTGQATGELFF
TGTGCCAGCTATACAGGGCAAGCCACCGGGGAGCTGTTTTTT
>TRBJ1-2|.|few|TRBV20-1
CSAQNYGDSNYGYTF
TGCAGTGCTCAGAATTACGGCGATTCTAACTATGGCTACACCTTC
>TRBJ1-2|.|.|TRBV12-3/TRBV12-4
CASSLEIRPYGYTF
TGTGCCAGCAGTTTGGAGATACGACCCTATGGCTACACCTTC
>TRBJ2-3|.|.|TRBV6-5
CASSYVEAREDADTQYF
TGTGCCAGCAGTTACGTGGAGGCGAGAGAGGACGCAGATACGCAGTATTTT
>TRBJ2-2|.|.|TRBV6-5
CASTFMTGTGEPFF
TGTGCCAGCACTTTCATGACAGGCACCGGGGAGCCGTTTTTT
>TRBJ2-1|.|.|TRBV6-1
CASSEWASGARGEYNEQFF
TGTGCCAGCAGTGAATGGGCTAGCGGAGCCAGGGGGGAGTACAATGAGCAGTTCTTC
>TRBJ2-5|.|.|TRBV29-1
CSVGPREKETQYF
TGTAGCGTTGGACCTCGAGAGAAAGAGACCCAGTACTTC
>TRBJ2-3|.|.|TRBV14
CANSRQYTDTQYF
TGTGCCAACAGCCGCCAATATACAGATACGCAGTATTTT
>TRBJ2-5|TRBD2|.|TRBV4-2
CASRARGLGETQYF
TGTGCCAGCAGAGCCCGGGGACTAGGGGAGACCCAGTACTTC
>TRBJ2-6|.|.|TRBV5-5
CASSTWTAGAKVLTF
TGTGCCAGCAGCACCTGGACTGCTGGGGCCAAGGTCCTGACTTTC
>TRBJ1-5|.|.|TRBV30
CAMEGGGNQPQHF
TGTGCCATGGAGGGGGGGGGCAATCAGCCCCAGCATTTT
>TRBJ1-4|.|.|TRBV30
CAWSRESRGDEKLFF
TGTGCCTGGAGCCGCGAGAGCAGAGGAGATGAAAAACTGTTTTTT
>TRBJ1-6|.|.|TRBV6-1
CASSVHRDLNSPLHF
TGTGCCAGCAGTGTCCACCGGGACCTTAATTCACCCCTCCACTTT
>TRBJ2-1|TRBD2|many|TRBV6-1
CASSEALAGNYNEQFF
TGTGCCAGCAGTGAAGCCCTAGCGGGAAACTACAATGAGCAGTTCTTC
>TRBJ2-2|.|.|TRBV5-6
CASSNNQGTGELFF
TGTGCCAGCAGCAATAACCAGGGAACCGGGGAGCTGTTTTTT